Below, 20 T cell receptor beta chains from the same sample are listed, as sequenced in a study of shared clonotypes between healthy human individuals. Naive CD8 cells, CD45RO-negative and positively selected for CCR7, excluded terminally differentiated effector memory CD45RA+ cells. Some clones are missing from TCRdb's copy, which holds only in-frame ones; the method was immunoSEQ multiplex PCR. The table includes approximately 650,000 clones, 95% to 96% detected once. Sequenced input: naive CD8+ T cells sorted from blood. The receptors were gathered from a woman in her twenties or thirties in good health.

The chain has TRBV27 and TRBJ1-6; D uncertain. The V gene lost 5 bases and the J gene lost 7 bases, with 12 bases spanning the gap. This CDR3 is 14 amino acids long. Germline V gives CDR1 MNHEY, CDR2 SMNVEV (reference sequence). The CDR3 DNA follows: TGTGCCAGCAGTCCCGGGGTATCAAATTCACCCCTCCACTTT. Translating it yields CASSPGVSNSPLHF.

The chain couples TRBV10-3 to TRBJ2-1, with D hard to call. Germline values: CDR1 ENHRY, CDR2 SYGVKD. Trimming took 3 bases from V and 0 from J, leaving 9 bases between them. The CDR3 contains 15 residues. In nucleotides, the CDR3 is TGTGCCATCAGTGATTACAAGAGCTCCTACAATGAGCAGTTCTTC. Translation: CAISDYKSSYNEQFF.

The chain carries TRBV28 and TRBJ1-1; D not certain. Germline CDR1 reads MDHEN; CDR2 reads SYDVKM. V gave up 4 bases and J gave up 8 bases, with 14 bases separating them. The CDR3 is 13 amino acids. The CDR3 is CASSSAFQWEAFF. The DNA of the CDR3 is TGTGCCAGCAGTTCGGCTTTCCAGTGGGAAGCTTTCTTT. The full variable domain, its missing parts supplied by reference TRBV28 and TRBJ1-1, is DVKVTQSSRYLVKRTGEKVFLECVQDMDHENMFWYRQDPGLGLRLIYFSYDVKMKEKGDIPEGYSVSREKKERFSLILESASTNQTSMYLCASSSAFQWEAFFGQGTRLTVV.

The chain uses TRBV28 and TRBJ2-7, with 14 positions matching TRBD2. CDR1 MDHEN and CDR2 SYDVKM come from the germline V gene. The CDR3 loop spans 16 amino acids. V lost 5 bases, J lost 12 bases, and 15 bases stayed unmatched. Here the CDR3 DNA reads TGTGCCAGCAGTACACTGCCCGGGACTAGCGGGAGTGCGGCGTACTTC. Translation: CASSTLPGTSGSAAYF.

The V and J genes are TRBV25-1 and TRBJ1-1; D is undetermined. Trimming stripped 1 base from V and 1 base from J, with 1 base between. Germline CDR1 is MGHDK and CDR2 is SYGVNS. The CDR3 loop spans 12 amino acids. The CDR3 region is CASSEWNTEAFF. In DNA, the CDR3 is TGTGCCAGCAGTGAATGGAACACTGAAGCTTTCTTT.

The chain links TRBV7-6 to TRBJ1-3; D call uncertain. This CDR3 comprises 14 residues. V shed 5 bases and J shed 0 bases, with 8 bases lying between them. Per the germline V gene, CDR1 is SGHVS and CDR2 is FNYEAQ. Written as DNA, the CDR3 is TGTGCCAGCAGCCTTTCATACTCTGGAAACACCATATATTTT. Protein: CASSLSYSGNTIYF.

The chain is built from TRBV28 and TRBJ1-1; unclear D gene. The germline V gene encodes CDR1 MDHEN and CDR2 SYDVKM. Trimming removed 2 bases from V and 1 base from J, with 5 bases in between. The CDR3 extends over 13 amino acids. The CDR3 DNA reads as TGTGCCAGCAGTTTACCACCGAACACTGAAGCTTTCTTT. It codes for CASSLPPNTEAFF.

The chain joins TRBV28 to TRBJ1-6, with 8 bases lining up with TRBD1. This CDR3 has 13 amino acids. Trimming at V came to 5 bases and at J to 9 bases, leaving 3 bases not matched to a gene. Germline V gene lookup returns CDR1 MDHEN and CDR2 SYDVKM. CDR3 sequence: CASSRQGLSPLHF. The CDR3 nucleotides are TGTGCCAGCAGTCGACAGGGGCTTTCACCCCTCCACTTT.

This chain joins TRBV28 and TRBJ1-2; D call uncertain. Trimming took off 3 bases at V and 6 bases at J, with 11 bases between the two ends. Germline assignment: CDR1 MDHEN and CDR2 SYDVKM. The CDR3 has 13 amino acids. CDR3: CASSFRGYDGYTF. CDR3 DNA: TGTGCCAGCAGTTTTAGAGGCTATGATGGCTACACCTTC.

CDR3 nucleotide sequence: TGCAGCGTTGAGGGACATCAGAGCTCCTACAATGAGCAGTTCTTC. Translation gives CSVEGHQSSYNEQFF. V gene TRBV29-1 combines with J gene TRBJ2-1, with a tentative D call TRBD1 (6 bases). Trimming removed 3 bases from V and 0 bases from J, with 12 bases in between. Germline CDR1 is SQVTM and CDR2 is ANQGSEA. The CDR3 consists of 15 residues.

For the CDR3, the DNA is TGCAGTGCTAGAGATATCTACGAGCAGTACTTC. Translating it yields CSARDIYEQYF. The chain links TRBV20-1 to TRBJ2-5; no clear D. Near its end, the DNA agrees better with TRBJ2-7, so the J call may be wrong. Germline V CDR1 and CDR2: DFQATT, SNEGSKA (reference sequence). The CDR3 loop spans 11 amino acids.

This chain joins TRBV7-9 and TRBJ2-1; a weak D match, TRBD1 (6 bases). Trimming left V 10 bases short and J 4 bases short, with 26 bases between. The CDR3 is made up of 17 amino acids. Germline V gene lookup returns CDR1 SEHNR and CDR2 FQNEAQ (reference sequence). The CDR3 nucleotides are TGTGCCACCGACCTCGACAGGACTCCTCCGACGTACAATGAGCAGTTCTTC. It translates to CATDLDRTPPTYNEQFF.

The chain couples TRBV19 to TRBJ2-4, with 10 bases matching TRBD2. The V gene end was trimmed by 3 bases and the J gene end by 3 bases; junction bases not matched to a gene: 5. The CDR3 spans 16 residues. Per germline, CDR1 LNHDA and CDR2 SQIVND (reference sequence). The DNA for the CDR3 is TGTGCCAGTAGTATTGTCCTAGCGGGAGTCAAAAACATTCAGTACTTC. This translates into CASSIVLAGVKNIQYF.

This chain uses TRBV30 with TRBJ2-1; D call uncertain. Trimming left V 2 bases short and J 4 bases short, with 3 bases between. CDR1 GTSNPN and CDR2 SVGIG come from the germline V gene (reference sequence). The CDR3 runs 11 residues. The CDR3 DNA follows: TGTGCCTGGAGTTTGTACAATGAGCAGTTCTTC. This codes for CAWSLYNEQFF.

Note on this clone: A junction end diverges from the germline sequence, so it may reflect a read error. The rearrangement links TRBV5-1 to TRBJ1-4, with unresolved D. Germline CDR1 is SGHRS and CDR2 is YFSETQ. The CDR3 spans 15 residues. The CDR3 bases are TGCGCCAACAGCCGCCTACGGTCCCATAATGAAAAACTGTTTTTT. Protein product: CANSRLRSHNEKLFF.

V usage is TRBV10-1 and J usage is TRBJ2-3, with D perhaps matching TRBD2 (6 bases). CDR3 length equals 13 residues. Trimming pared 6 bases from V and 5 bases from J, leaving 12 bases between. Germline V gives CDR1 WNHNN, CDR2 SYGVQD (reference sequence). CDR3 region: CASSPGLLDTQYF. For the CDR3, the DNA is TGCGCCAGCAGCCCGGGACTTTTAGATACGCAGTATTTT.

V usage is TRBV21-1 and J usage is TRBJ2-2; the listed D gene, TRBD2, was not tested against the DNA. TRBV21-1 is a recognized pseudogene. This CDR3 comprises 16 residues. The CDR3 reads CASSRLYSGLVGELFF. The CDR3 bases are TGTGCCAGCAGCAGACTCTATAGCGGATTGGTCGGGGAGCTGTTTTTT.

J is TRBJ2-7 and V is TRBV28; no reliable D call. V shed 5 bases and J shed 4 bases, with 9 bases lying between them. The CDR3 covers 12 residues. Germline assignment: CDR1 MDHEN and CDR2 SYDVKM. CDR3 sequence reads: CASSRNRYEQYF. CDR3 DNA: TGTGCCAGCAGTCGAAACCGATACGAGCAGTACTTC. Full variable domain (rest looked up from reference TRBV28 and TRBJ2-7): DVKVTQSSRYLVKRTGEKVFLECVQDMDHENMFWYRQDPGLGLRLIYFSYDVKMKEKGDIPEGYSVSREKKERFSLILESASTNQTSMYLCASSRNRYEQYFGPGTRLTVT.

V gene TRBV28 combines with J gene TRBJ2-7; TRBD2 is a possible D gene (5 bases). This CDR3 comprises 13 residues. Germline CDR1 and CDR2: MDHEN and SYDVKM. Trimming cost V 0 bases and J 6 bases, with 9 bases left between them. CDR3 coding DNA: TGTGCCAGCAGTTTATGGTCCGGGGTCGAGCAGTACTTC. It specifies CASSLWSGVEQYF.

The genes are TRBV4-1 and TRBJ2-5; D possibly uses TRBD1 or TRBD2 (5 bases each). The end of the DNA fits TRBJ2-7 better, so the J call may be wrong. Germline lookup yields CDR1 MGHRA and CDR2 YSYEKL. There are 16 residues in the CDR3. CDR3 nucleotides: TGCGCCAGCAGCCAAGATCAGGGACCGCCGAACTACGAGCAGTACTTC. Its protein is CASSQDQGPPNYEQYF.